The clone carrying this T cell receptor (beta chain) was seen once. No antigen is known for it. The CDR3 totals 15 residues. The germline V gene encodes CDR1 MGHRA and CDR2 YSYEKL. This entry belongs to a study of CD8+ T cells in alopecia areata. Notes on the study in general: Scalp sequencing captures resident alphabeta T cells of normal skin too. Affected lesional scalp, above all in alopecia totalis/universalis, was more clonal than normal scalp.

The authors extracted RNA and reverse transcribed it into cDNA as the sequencing template. Assay: immunoSEQ multiplex PCR; the TCRdb copy retains only in-frame clones and omits some. Here the sample spans some 110,000 clones, about 60% being singletons. This clonotype originated in a human donor in good health. V is TRBV4-1 and J is TRBJ2-5, with a tentative D call TRBD2 (5 bases). The sequenced material came from CD4+ T cells sorted from blood. The CDR3 DNA is TGCGCGAGCCGAGCGGTATCCCGAAGCGGAGAGACCCAGTACTTC. Protein: CASRAVSRSGETQYF.